The 20 T cell receptor beta chains in this list originate from one sample, sequenced in a study of naive and memory T cell subsets. Whole-study findings and limits: Possibly reflecting memory cells re-expressing CD45RA, a few larger clonotypes occurred in naive repertoires, especially CD8.

Two oligonucleotides, mixed equimolar, formed the beta constant-region primer covering TRBC1 and TRBC2. Four rounds of PCR amplified the ligated cDNA using nested alpha and beta constant-region primers plus SP2. MiXCR was run by TCRdb on the UMI-ligation and nested PCR reads, yielding one entry per CDR3 protein. The sample contains around 140,000 distinct CDR3 sequences, 15% to 25% of which appear only once. No antigens are known for them. The sample comprised naive CD8+ T cells from blood. Receptors originate from a human donor in good health.

V is TRBV27 and J is TRBJ2-1, with TRBD2 as a possible D gene (6 bases). Germline loops: CDR1 MNHEY, CDR2 SMNVEV (reference sequence). This CDR3 has 13 residues. With 7 bases removed from V and 6 bases from J, the gap between germline ends came to 13 bases. The CDR3 sequence: CASNRGTSNEQFF. Written as DNA, the CDR3 is TGTGCCAGCAACCGGGGGACCTCCAATGAGCAGTTCTTC.

The chain links TRBV29-1 to TRBJ2-1; 7 bases align to TRBD2. The CDR3 contains 13 residues. Looked up from germline, CDR1 is SQVTM and CDR2 is ANQGSEA. V lost 5 bases, J lost 4 bases, and 5 bases stayed unmatched. The CDR3 coding sequence is TGCAGCGTTATACTAGCGACGTACAATGAGCAGTTCTTC. This sequence encodes CSVILATYNEQFF.

This clonotype was counted many times. The chain recombines TRBV20-1 with TRBJ2-1; 7 nucleotides match TRBD2. CDR1 and CDR2 from the germline V gene are DFQATT and SNEGSKA (reference sequence). This CDR3 has 14 residues. Trimming removed 3 bases from V and 3 bases from J; junction bases left unmatched: 5. The CDR3 DNA reads as TGCAGTGCTAGCCAAGGGGACTACTACAATGAGCAGTTCTTC. This encodes CSASQGDYYNEQFF.

The genes are TRBV27 and TRBJ1-4; D is uncertain. Germline V gives CDR1 MNHEY, CDR2 SMNVEV (reference sequence). This CDR3 contains 13 residues. The V end lost 3 bases, the J end lost 4 bases, and 6 bases lay between the germline ends. The CDR3 DNA reads TGTGCCAGCAGTTTTTACGGTAATGAAAAACTGTTTTTT. Its translation is CASSFYGNEKLFF.

The chain links TRBV7-8 to TRBJ2-1, with D uncertain. This CDR3 contains 12 residues. The ends were cut back, 3 bases at V and 8 bases at J, with 8 bases in the middle. The V gene's germline CDR1 is SGHVS and CDR2 FQNEAQ. The CDR3 sequence: CASSFPEDEQFF. CDR3 DNA sequence: TGTGCCAGCAGCTTCCCCGAGGATGAGCAGTTCTTC.

The sample holds a few counts of this clonotype. V usage is TRBV29-1 and J usage is TRBJ1-1; D remains ambiguous. With 7 bases removed from V and 5 bases from J, the gap between germline ends came to 17 bases. Germline-derived CDR1 and CDR2 are SQVTM and ANQGSEA. The CDR3 is made up of 13 amino acids. CDR3 protein: CSADEGSLTEAFF. The CDR3 DNA sequence: TGCAGCGCGGACGAGGGAAGCTTAACTGAAGCTTTCTTT.

This clonotype was picked up one time. J is TRBJ1-4 and V is TRBV30; D remains ambiguous. This CDR3 is 12 amino acids long. CDR1 is GTSNPN and CDR2 is SVGIG in the germline V gene (reference sequence). The ends were cut back, 3 bases at V and 7 bases at J, with 9 bases in the middle. CDR3 sequence (DNA): TGTGCCTGGAGAAAAGGTGGTGAAAAACTGTTTTTT. Its translation: CAWRKGGEKLFF.

The chain recombines TRBV20-1 with TRBJ2-7, with a tentative D call TRBD2 (5 bases). This CDR3 contains 14 residues. Germline V gives CDR1 DFQATT, CDR2 SNEGSKA (reference sequence). Trimming stripped 2 bases from V and 1 base from J, with 12 bases between. The CDR3 reads CSARSGLNSYEQYF. The CDR3 DNA is TGCAGTGCTAGATCCGGACTTAATTCCTACGAGCAGTACTTC.

This clonotype was counted between two and nine times. The chain has TRBV6-5 and TRBJ2-3; TRBD1 matches at 8 bases. The V and J ends lost 2 bases and 1 base, in that order; junction bases with no gene match: 5. The CDR3 is 16 amino acids. Germline lookup yields CDR1 MNHEY and CDR2 SVGAGI. The CDR3 DNA reads as TGTGCCAGCAGTTACAGTCAGGGGGCTGGCACAGATACGCAGTATTTT. Residues: CASSYSQGAGTDTQYF.

The gene calls are TRBV11-2 and TRBJ1-1; 7 bases are shared with TRBD1. Germline lookup yields CDR1 SGHAT and CDR2 FQNNGV. V gave up 5 bases and J gave up 3 bases; unmatched junction bases: 9. CDR3 length: 15 amino acids. The CDR3 region is CASSPLTGIDTEAFF. CDR3 nucleotide sequence: TGTGCCAGCAGCCCCCTGACAGGGATCGACACTGAAGCTTTCTTT.

The chain employs TRBV27 and TRBJ1-2; D perhaps matches TRBD1 (6 bases). Germline V gene sequence: CDR1 MNHEY, CDR2 SMNVEV (reference sequence). V dropped 8 bases and J dropped 5 bases, with 9 bases sitting between them. The CDR3 totals 11 residues. CDR3 in amino acids: CASGGPYGYTF. Written as DNA, the CDR3 is TGTGCCAGCGGGGGGCCTTATGGCTACACCTTC.

The chain combines TRBV29-1 with TRBJ2-1; 10 nucleotides line up with TRBD2. Germline lookup yields CDR1 SQVTM and CDR2 ANQGSEA. V trimming: 4 bases; J trimming: 6 bases; junction bases outside the gene matches: 0. CDR3 length equals 12 residues. CDR3 protein: CSVVAGGNEQFF. CDR3 in DNA: TGCAGCGTTGTAGCGGGAGGCAATGAGCAGTTCTTC.

This clonotype appeared a single time. The DNA of the CDR3 is TGTGCCAGTCAGCTGTCAGGGGTAGCAGAGACCCAGTACTTC. This codes for CASQLSGVAETQYF. V usage is TRBV27 and J usage is TRBJ2-5; tentatively, D is TRBD1 (6 bases). This CDR3 has 14 residues. In germline, CDR1 is MNHEY, CDR2 SMNVEV (reference sequence). The V gene lost 9 bases and the J gene lost 4 bases, with 18 bases spanning the gap.

In its sample, this clonotype was seen a few times. The chain combines TRBV5-6 with TRBJ1-1; D unresolved. V was trimmed by 5 bases and J by 3 bases, leaving 14 bases between them. This CDR3 has 14 residues. CDR1 and CDR2 (germline): SGHDT, YYEEEE. The CDR3: CASSSGDAYTEAFF. CDR3 in DNA: TGTGCCAGCAGTTCCGGAGATGCTTACACTGAAGCTTTCTTT. Full variable domain (outside the CDR3, taken from reference TRBV5-6 and TRBJ1-1): DAGVTQSPTHLIKTRGQQVTLRCSPKSGHDTVSWYQQALGQGPQFIFQYYEEEERQRGNFPDRFSGHQFPNYSSELNVNALLLGDSALYLCASSSGDAYTEAFFGQGTRLTVV.

This rearrangement joins TRBV27 to TRBJ2-7; perhaps D is TRBD1 or TRBD2 (6 bases each). The CDR3 is 15 amino acids. V was shortened by 2 bases and J by 4 bases, with 15 bases between the two germline ends. CDR1 is MNHEY and CDR2 is SMNVEV in the germline V gene (reference sequence). The CDR3 sequence is CASSLQGRLIYEQYF. The CDR3 DNA is TGTGCCAGCAGTTTACAGGGGAGGCTTATTTACGAGCAGTACTTC.

This clonotype was found a few times. The genes are TRBV29-1 and TRBJ2-7; 8 bases are shared with TRBD1. Germline CDR1 reads SQVTM; CDR2 reads ANQGSEA. Trimming cost V 7 bases and J 5 bases; bases outside gene matches: 7. The CDR3 sequence is 12 residues long. This CDR3 reads CSAQGAGDEQYF. CDR3 nucleotides: TGCAGCGCCCAGGGGGCTGGAGACGAGCAGTACTTC.

This clonotype was detected a few times. The chain joins TRBV7-9 to TRBJ2-3; 10 bases line up with TRBD2. This CDR3 is 16 amino acids long. With 5 bases clipped from V and 3 bases from J, the junction kept 8 bases outside the gene matches. Looked up from germline, CDR1 is SEHNR and CDR2 is FQNEAQ (reference sequence). Here the CDR3 reads CASSPPSGRDTDTQYF. In DNA, the CDR3 is TGTGCCAGCAGCCCCCCCAGCGGGAGGGATACAGATACGCAGTATTTT.

This clonotype has only a few counts. This chain connects TRBV28 to TRBJ2-7, with D tentatively TRBD2 (6 bases). V lost 5 bases and J 3 bases, leaving 11 bases between the germline ends. The germline V gene encodes CDR1 MDHEN and CDR2 SYDVKM. CDR3 length equals 13 residues. The CDR3 region is CASSPGLYYEQYF. The DNA of the CDR3 is TGTGCCAGCAGTCCCGGACTATACTACGAGCAGTACTTC.

This clonotype was counted only a few times. V usage is TRBV20-1 and J usage is TRBJ2-1; 9 bases line up with TRBD2. Germline V CDR1 and CDR2: DFQATT, SNEGSKA (reference sequence). This CDR3 contains 15 residues. Trimming cost V 0 bases and J 8 bases; bases outside gene matches: 8. CDR3 amino acids: CSARDTSGRADEQFF. The DNA of the CDR3 is TGCAGTGCTAGAGATACTAGCGGGCGGGCGGATGAGCAGTTCTTC.

This chain links TRBV4-3 with TRBJ2-3; maybe TRBD2 (6 bases). Trimming pared 5 bases from V and 5 bases from J, leaving 14 bases between. This CDR3 spans 14 amino acids. CDR1 and CDR2 from the germline V gene are LGHNA and YSLEER. The CDR3 DNA reads as TGCGCCAGCAGCGCCCGGGGGTTCGGAGATACGCAGTATTTT. Translating it yields CASSARGFGDTQYF.